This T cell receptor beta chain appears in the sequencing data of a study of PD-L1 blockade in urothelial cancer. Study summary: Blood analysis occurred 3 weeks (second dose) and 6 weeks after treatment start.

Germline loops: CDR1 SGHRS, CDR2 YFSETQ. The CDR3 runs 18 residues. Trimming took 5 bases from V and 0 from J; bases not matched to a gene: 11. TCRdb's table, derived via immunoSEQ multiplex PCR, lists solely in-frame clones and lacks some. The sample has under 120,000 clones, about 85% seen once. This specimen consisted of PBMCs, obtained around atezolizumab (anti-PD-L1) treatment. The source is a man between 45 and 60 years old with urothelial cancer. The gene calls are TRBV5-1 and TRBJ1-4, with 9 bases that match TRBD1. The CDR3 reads CASSSGTGLWSTNEKLFF. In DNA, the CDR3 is TGCGCCAGCAGTTCCGGGACAGGGCTTTGGTCAACTAATGAAAAACTGTTTTTT.